Listed below are T cell receptor beta chains from one sample, sequenced in a study of shared clonotypes between healthy human individuals. Assay: immunoSEQ multiplex PCR; the TCRdb copy retains only in-frame clones and omits some. The repertoire holds approximately 2.3 million clones, with 93% as singletons. The specimen was naive CD4+ T cells from PBMCs. The receptors were sampled from a man between 18 and 29 years old in good health. Some clones in this sample may be carry-over from other donors' samples. Both conserved end residues are trimmed from each CDR3.

CDR3aa	j_gene	v_gene
ASSYAQASGANVLT	TRBJ2-6	TRBV6-5
SVQRDMPTEAF	TRBJ1-1	TRBV29-1
ASSLLNGQTNYGYT	TRBJ1-2	TRBV5-5
ASSPITNRREDGYT	TRBJ1-2	TRBV19
ASSLLGLKEGETQY	TRBJ2-5	TRBV28
ASSGKASGSDEQF	TRBJ2-1	TRBV5-1
ASSIGGASADTQY	TRBJ2-3	TRBV5-1
ASRKNRPWGEKLF	TRBJ1-4	TRBV21-1
ASSTGQGWEDTEAF	TRBJ1-1	TRBV11-2
ASSRGHPTDTQY	TRBJ2-3	TRBV6-6
APERRHPYFETQY	TRBJ2-5	TRBV6-7
ASSLDSLGSYEQY	TRBJ2-7	TRBV28
ASSEAGVTGELF	TRBJ2-2	TRBV6-1
ASSLRGRLTEAF	TRBJ1-1	TRBV7-8
ASSFRNDMTWGNEQF	TRBJ2-1	TRBV7-2
ASSLYTGGYNEQF	TRBJ2-1	TRBV7-6
ASNSGRAETQY	TRBJ2-5	TRBV19
ASSLKGGTGELF	TRBJ2-2	TRBV7-2
ASSLLRDSADTQY	TRBJ2-3	TRBV11-2
ASSGGRGSRGLEQY	NA	TRBV9
ASSSRGGLLGNEQF	TRBJ2-1	TRBV11-1
ASSLKDSGGGYT	TRBJ1-2	TRBV5-6
ASSLSRGQGPYEQY	TRBJ2-7	TRBV27
ASSETGARGGELF	TRBJ2-2	TRBV2
ASSKVGRNYGYT	TRBJ1-2	TRBV21-1
ASSPFINTDTQY	TRBJ2-3	TRBV11-2
ASSEGEWALGAF	TRBJ1-1	TRBV2
SVAEGGGAVGTDTQY	TRBJ2-3	TRBV29-1
ASSSRQRNQPQH	TRBJ1-5	TRBV6-5
ASGGTSRYEQY	TRBJ2-7	TRBV30
ASSTGTGWDTQY	TRBJ2-3	TRBV6-5
ASMIWAEAF	TRBJ1-1	TRBV2
ASSHPAGDNEKLF	TRBJ1-4	TRBV21-1
ASSRRDWDGETQY	TRBJ2-5	TRBV6-1
ASSVGLAGGFNEQF	TRBJ2-1	TRBV9
ASSPRDRGNTIY	TRBJ1-3	TRBV18
ASSSHTGSGRALGELF	TRBJ2-2	TRBV28
ATSRMRLAVEQF	TRBJ2-1	TRBV15
ASSLEGNTEAF	TRBJ1-1	TRBV7-9
ASSGLGTPEAF	TRBJ1-1	TRBV2
ASSLVGLAGVTDTQY	TRBJ2-3	TRBV7-2
ASSQLLLAPEH	TRBJ1-5	TRBV4-1
ASSDYTDTQY	TRBJ2-3	TRBV6-1
ASSWRQGGRGEKLF	TRBJ1-4	TRBV6-5
AWSSGPNTEAF	TRBJ1-1	TRBV30
ASTSLAGSNYEQY	TRBJ2-7	TRBV5-1
ASRDRLYEQY	TRBJ2-7	TRBV27
ASSPYSGNSYEQY	TRBJ2-7	TRBV7-2
AWTGGFGTEAF	TRBJ1-1	TRBV30
ASSLFQGGNTGELF	TRBJ2-2	TRBV7-3
ASRARNTGELF	TRBJ2-2	TRBV7-2
ASNPGTSGYNEQF	TRBJ2-1	TRBV5-8
ASSVAGTSGNAEQF	TRBJ2-1	TRBV9